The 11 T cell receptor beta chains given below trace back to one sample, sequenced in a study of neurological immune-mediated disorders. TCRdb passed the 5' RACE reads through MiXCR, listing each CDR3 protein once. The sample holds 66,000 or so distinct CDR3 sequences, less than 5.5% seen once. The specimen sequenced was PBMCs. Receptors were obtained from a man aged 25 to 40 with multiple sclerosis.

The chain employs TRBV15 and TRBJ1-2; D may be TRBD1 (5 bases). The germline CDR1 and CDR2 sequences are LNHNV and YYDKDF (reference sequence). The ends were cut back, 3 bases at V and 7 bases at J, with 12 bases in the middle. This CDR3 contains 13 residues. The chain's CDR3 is CATSRRGAPGYTF. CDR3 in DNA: TGTGCCACCAGCAGGAGGGGAGCTCCTGGCTACACCTTC.

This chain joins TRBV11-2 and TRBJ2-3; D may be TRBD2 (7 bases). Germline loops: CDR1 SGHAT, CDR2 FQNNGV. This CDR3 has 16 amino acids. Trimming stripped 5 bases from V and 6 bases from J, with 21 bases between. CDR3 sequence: CASSPGRGGHMDTQYF. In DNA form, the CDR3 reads TGTGCCAGCAGCCCGGGCCGCGGGGGCCATATGGATACGCAGTATTTT.

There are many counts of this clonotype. The CDR3 loop is CASSSVRDRAFF. Written as DNA, the CDR3 is TGTGCCAGCAGTTCAGTCCGGGATCGAGCTTTCTTT. The chain joins TRBV6-2 or TRBV6-3 to TRBJ1-1; D unresolved. V lost 4 bases and J lost 10, with 13 bases in between. The CDR3 runs 12 residues. Germline CDR1 and CDR2: MNHEY and SVGEGT.

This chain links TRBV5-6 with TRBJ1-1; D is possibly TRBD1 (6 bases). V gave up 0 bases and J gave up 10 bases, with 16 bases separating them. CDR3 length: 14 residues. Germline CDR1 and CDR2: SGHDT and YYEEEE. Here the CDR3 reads CASSLGDRSRRAFF. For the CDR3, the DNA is TGTGCCAGCAGCTTGGGCGACAGGTCGAGGAGAGCTTTCTTT.

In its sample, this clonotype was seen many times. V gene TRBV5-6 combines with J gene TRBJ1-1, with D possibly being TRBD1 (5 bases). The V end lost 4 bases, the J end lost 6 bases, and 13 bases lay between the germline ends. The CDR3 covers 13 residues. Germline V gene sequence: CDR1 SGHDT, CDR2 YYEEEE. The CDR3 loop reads CASSPPGRAEAFF. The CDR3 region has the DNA TGTGCCAGCAGCCCCCCAGGGCGGGCTGAAGCTTTCTTT.

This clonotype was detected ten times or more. CDR3 residues: CASSRGTSVLKNIQYF. Here the CDR3 DNA reads TGTGCCAGCAGCCGAGGGACTAGCGTTCTCAAAAACATTCAGTACTTC. The chain employs TRBV7-9 and TRBJ2-4; 10 nucleotides line up with TRBD2. The CDR3 extends over 16 amino acids. Trimming at V came to 5 bases and at J to 3 bases, leaving 7 bases not matched to a gene. The germline V gene encodes CDR1 SEHNR and CDR2 FQNEAQ (reference sequence). Full variable domain (missing parts from reference TRBV7-9 and TRBJ2-4): DTGVSQNPRHKITKRGQNVTFRCDPISEHNRLYWYRQTLGQGPEFLTYFQNEAQLEKSRLLSDRFSAERPKGSFSTLEIQRTEQGDSAMYLCASSRGTSVLKNIQYFGAGTRLSVL.

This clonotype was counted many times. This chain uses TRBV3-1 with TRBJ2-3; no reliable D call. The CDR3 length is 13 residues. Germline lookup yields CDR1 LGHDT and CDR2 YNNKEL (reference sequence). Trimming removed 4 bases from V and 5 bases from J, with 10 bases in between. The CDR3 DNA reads TGTGCCAGCAGCCCAAATATGAGAGATACGCAGTATTTT. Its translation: CASSPNMRDTQYF.

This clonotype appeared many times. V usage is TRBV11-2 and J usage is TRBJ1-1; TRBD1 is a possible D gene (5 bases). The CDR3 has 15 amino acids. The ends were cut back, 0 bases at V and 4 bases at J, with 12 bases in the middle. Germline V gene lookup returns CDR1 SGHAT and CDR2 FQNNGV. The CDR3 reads CASSLDQGRFTEAFF. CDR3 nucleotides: TGTGCCAGCAGCTTAGATCAGGGCAGGTTCACTGAAGCTTTCTTT. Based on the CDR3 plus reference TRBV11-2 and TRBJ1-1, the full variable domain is EAGVAQSPRYKIIEKRQSVAFWCNPISGHATLYWYQQILGQGPKLLIQFQNNGVVDDSQLPKDRFSAERLKGVDSTLKIQPAKLEDSAVYLCASSLDQGRFTEAFFGQGTRLTVV.

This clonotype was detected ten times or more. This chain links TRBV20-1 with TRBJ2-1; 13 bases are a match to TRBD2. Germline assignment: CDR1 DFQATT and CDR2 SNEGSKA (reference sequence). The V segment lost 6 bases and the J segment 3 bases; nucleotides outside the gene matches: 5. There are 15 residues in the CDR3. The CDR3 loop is CSALTSGGYYNEQFF. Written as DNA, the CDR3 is TGCAGTGCCCTGACTAGCGGGGGGTACTACAATGAGCAGTTCTTC.

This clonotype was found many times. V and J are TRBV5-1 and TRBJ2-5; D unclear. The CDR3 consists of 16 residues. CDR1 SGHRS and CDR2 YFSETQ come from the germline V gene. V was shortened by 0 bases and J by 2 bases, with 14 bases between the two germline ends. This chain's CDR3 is CASSLGAPQNQETQYF. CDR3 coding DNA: TGCGCCAGCAGCTTGGGAGCCCCCCAGAATCAAGAGACCCAGTACTTC.

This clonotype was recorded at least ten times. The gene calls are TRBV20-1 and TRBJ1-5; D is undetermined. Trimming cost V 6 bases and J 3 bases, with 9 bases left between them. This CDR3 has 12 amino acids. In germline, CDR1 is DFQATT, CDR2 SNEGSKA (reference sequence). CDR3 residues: CSAGMPNQPQHF. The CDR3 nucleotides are TGCAGTGCCGGGATGCCCAATCAGCCCCAGCATTTT.